This passage covers 31 T cell receptor beta chains from one sample sequenced in a study of CD8+ T cells in alopecia areata. Reverse transcribed after extraction, RNA yielded cDNA as the sequencing template. Some clones are missing from TCRdb's copy, which holds only in-frame ones; the method was immunoSEQ multiplex PCR. The sample holds roughly 170,000 clones, 58% seen once. As for treatment: oral pan-JAK inhibitor, 5-10 mg twice daily. Specimen: CD8+ T cells sorted from blood, collected at week 24, from a patient treated with tofacitinib. The receptor source for this set is a human donor with alopecia areata.

In its sample, this clone was seen a few times. The chain couples TRBV6-5 to TRBJ2-1; 10 positions match TRBD2. The CDR3 spans 15 residues. Looked up from germline, CDR1 is MNHEY and CDR2 is SVGAGI. Losses at the gene ends were 8 bases for V and 4 bases for J; bases not matched to a gene: 8. CDR3 protein: CASVRTSGDYNEQFF. The CDR3 coding sequence is TGTGCCAGCGTACGTACTAGCGGGGATTACAATGAGCAGTTCTTC.

This clone was counted a single time. This chain links TRBV27 with TRBJ1-2; D is possibly TRBD1 (6 bases). The CDR3 is made up of 12 amino acids. CDR1 and CDR2 (germline): MNHEY, SMNVEV (reference sequence). V was cut by 6 bases and J by 4 bases, with 9 bases left in between. CDR3 residues: CASRSGVYGYTF. The CDR3 DNA sequence: TGTGCCAGCAGGTCAGGGGTCTATGGCTACACCTTC.

V usage is TRBV30 and J usage is TRBJ2-5; 9 nucleotides align to TRBD2. Germline V gives CDR1 GTSNPN, CDR2 SVGIG (reference sequence). V shed 5 bases, J shed 1 base, and the junction held 2 bases outside the gene matches. This CDR3 contains 13 residues. The DNA for the CDR3 is TGTGCCTGGCAAGCGGGGGGCCAAGAGACCCAGTACTTC. Protein sequence: CAWQAGGQETQYF.

The rearrangement joins TRBV29-1 to TRBJ2-7; 10 bases fit TRBD1. CDR1 and CDR2 from the germline V gene are SQVTM and ANQGSEA. The CDR3 has 13 amino acids. V lost 6 bases and J lost 2; bases outside the gene matches: 4. This CDR3 is CSVGTGVPYEQYF. The CDR3 coding sequence is TGCAGCGTGGGGACAGGGGTTCCCTACGAGCAGTACTTC.

This clone was observed a few times. J is TRBJ1-2 and V is TRBV19; D is unclear. V gave up 0 bases and J gave up 6 bases, with 17 bases separating them. CDR1 and CDR2 (germline): LNHDA, SQIVND (reference sequence). This CDR3 is built from 16 residues. In DNA, the CDR3 is TGTGCCAGTAGTATAGATCCCGTGCCCGCGGACCATGGCTACACCTTC. Its protein product is CASSIDPVPADHGYTF.

The rearrangement joins TRBV13 to TRBJ1-2, with TRBD1 identical over 8 bases. This CDR3 spans 15 amino acids. V lost 4 bases, J lost 4 bases, and 8 bases stayed unmatched. The germline CDR1 and CDR2 sequences are PRHDT and FYEKMQ (reference sequence). The CDR3, as DNA: TGTGCCAGCAGCTCCTTTCAGGGGGCGACCTATGGCTACACCTTC. This sequence encodes CASSSFQGATYGYTF.

The CDR3 region is CASSFGGTEAFF. The DNA for the CDR3 is TGTGCCAGTAGTTTTGGAGGGACTGAAGCTTTCTTT. The V call is TRBV19, the J call TRBJ1-1; D not resolved. This CDR3 comprises 12 residues. The V end lost 5 bases, the J end lost 5 bases, and 9 bases lay between the germline ends. CDR1 and CDR2 (germline): LNHDA, SQIVND (reference sequence).

The genes are TRBV5-1 and TRBJ2-3, with 7 bases identical to TRBD1. From germline, CDR1 is SGHRS and CDR2 YFSETQ. The CDR3 consists of 17 residues. With V trimmed by 4 bases and J by 2 bases, 13 bases remained unmatched. The CDR3 DNA follows: TGCGCCAGCAGCGACCTCCGGGACAGCGATTACACAGATACGCAGTATTTT. Its protein is CASSDLRDSDYTDTQYF.

The V gene is TRBV5-6, the J gene TRBJ2-5; D possibly corresponds to TRBD2 (5 bases). Germline assignment: CDR1 SGHDT and CDR2 YYEEEE. The CDR3 runs 12 residues. Trimming left V 7 bases short and J 7 bases short, with 14 bases between. The CDR3 DNA is TGTGCCAGCTCGGGCGGGTCGGGGACCCAGTACTTC. It specifies CASSGGSGTQYF.

The chain employs TRBV7-8 and TRBJ2-5, with 9 bases identical to TRBD2. CDR1 and CDR2 (germline): SGHVS, FQNEAQ. With V trimmed by 2 bases and J by 1 base, 11 bases remained unmatched. This CDR3 is built from 18 residues. CDR3 DNA: TGTGCCAGCAGCTTATCTCTCGGTCTAGCGGGGCTCCAAGAGACCCAGTACTTC. This translates into CASSLSLGLAGLQETQYF.

This clone was counted many times. The CDR3 here is CASSRVDGYTF. The CDR3, as DNA: TGTGCCAGCAGTAGGGTTGATGGCTACACCTTC. The chain employs TRBV2 and TRBJ1-2; D not certain. The CDR3 extends over 11 amino acids. Trimming pared 5 bases from V and 6 bases from J, leaving 7 bases between. CDR1 and CDR2 from the germline V gene are SNHLY and FYNNEI.

The chain joins TRBV6-1 to TRBJ1-2; TRBD1 matches 8 bases. Germline values: CDR1 MNHNS, CDR2 SASEGT. The CDR3 has 14 residues. V was clipped by 8 bases and J by 3 bases; unmatched bases: 8. The CDR3 DNA follows: TGTGCCAGCCTAGACAGGGGAGGGGACTATGGCTACACCTTC. It is translated as CASLDRGGDYGYTF.

CDR3 nucleotide sequence: TGTGCCAGCAGCTTGGCAGGGGGACGAGAGACCCAGTACTTC. It codes for CASSLAGGRETQYF. The V and J genes are TRBV5-6 and TRBJ2-5, with TRBD1 identical over 7 bases. V shed 0 bases and J 4 bases; nucleotides not matched to a gene: 3. CDR1 is SGHDT and CDR2 is YYEEEE in the germline V gene. The CDR3 consists of 14 residues.

This clone was counted a few times. The chain employs TRBV19 and TRBJ1-1; the D gene is possibly TRBD1 (5 bases). V lost 0 bases to trimming and J lost 0 bases, with 8 bases between them. The CDR3 is 15 amino acids. Per the germline V gene, CDR1 is LNHDA and CDR2 is SQIVND (reference sequence). CDR3 region: CASSIDATVNTEAFF. In DNA, the CDR3 is TGTGCCAGTAGTATAGATGCGACAGTGAACACTGAAGCTTTCTTT.

This clone was counted a few times. V usage is TRBV4-1 and J usage is TRBJ2-7; 10 bases fit TRBD1. The CDR3 is made up of 16 amino acids. CDR1 and CDR2 (germline): MGHRA, YSYEKL. Trimming at V came to 0 bases and at J to 2 bases, leaving 4 bases not matched to a gene. The CDR3 DNA reads TGCGCCAGCAGCCAAGAACCGGGACAGGGGACCTACGAGCAGTACTTC. This gives the protein CASSQEPGQGTYEQYF.

The table lists this clone with a few counts. The chain is built from TRBV7-9 and TRBJ1-3; D is unclear. This CDR3 contains 17 residues. The V end was cut by 1 base, the J end by 0 bases, with 13 bases between. CDR1 and CDR2 (germline): SEHNR, FQNEAQ (reference sequence). The CDR3 DNA reads as TGTGCCAGCAGCTTAGTGTCCCGACGGACCTCTGGAAACACCATATATTTT. Translation gives CASSLVSRRTSGNTIYF. Combining the CDR3 with reference TRBV7-9 and TRBJ1-3 gives the whole variable domain DTGVSQNPRHKITKRGQNVTFRCDPISEHNRLYWYRQTLGQGPEFLTYFQNEAQLEKSRLLSDRFSAERPKGSFSTLEIQRTEQGDSAMYLCASSLVSRRTSGNTIYFGEGSWLTVV.

V is TRBV5-1 and J is TRBJ1-1; a weak D match, TRBD1 (5 bases). Trimming pared 0 bases from V and 11 bases from J, leaving 29 bases between. CDR1 SGHRS and CDR2 YFSETQ come from the germline V gene. The CDR3 runs to 18 residues. The CDR3 nucleotides are TGCGCCAGCAGCTTGGGACCGCTCGGGACCGTGACTGGTTGGGGGGCTTTCTTT. Amino acids: CASSLGPLGTVTGWGAFF.

The gene calls are TRBV4-1 and TRBJ2-2; 8 nucleotides align to TRBD1. There are 16 residues in the CDR3. CDR1 and CDR2 from the germline V gene are MGHRA and YSYEKL. V lost 5 bases, J lost 2 bases, and 7 bases stayed unmatched. The CDR3 here is CASSADRGENTGELFF. CDR3 bases: TGCGCCAGCAGCGCCGACAGGGGCGAAAACACCGGGGAGCTGTTTTTT.

The chain joins TRBV9 to TRBJ2-3, with D hard to call. Germline-derived CDR1 and CDR2 are SGDLS and YYNGEE. This CDR3 has 14 residues. With 0 bases removed from V and 8 bases from J, the gap between germline ends came to 13 bases. The DNA for the CDR3 is TGTGCCAGCAGCGTAGACCAGTTGGAGCGTACGCAGTATTTT. Translating it yields CASSVDQLERTQYF.

This clone was counted only a few times. The rearrangement links TRBV30 to TRBJ2-3; unclear D gene. CDR3 length: 12 amino acids. Germline assignment: CDR1 GTSNPN and CDR2 SVGIG (reference sequence). V was pared by 4 bases and J by 1 base, with 6 bases between. CDR3 nucleotides: TGTGCCTGGATGTTGGGCACAGATACGCAGTATTTT. Its protein product is CAWMLGTDTQYF.

Only a few counts were recorded for this clone. The V and J genes are TRBV13 and TRBJ1-4; 8 bases fit TRBD1. The germline V gene has CDR1 PRHDT and CDR2 FYEKMQ (reference sequence). J lost 8 bases, V lost 0 bases, and 8 bases had no gene match. The CDR3 is 16 residues long. The CDR3 region is CASSLGGATGEEKLFF. The CDR3 DNA is TGTGCCAGCAGCTTAGGCGGAGCGACAGGGGAGGAAAAACTGTTTTTT.

The V call is TRBV5-6, the J call TRBJ2-1, with TRBD1 matching 7 bases. With V trimmed by 2 bases and J by 5 bases, 7 bases remained unmatched. This CDR3 comprises 15 residues. CDR1 SGHDT and CDR2 YYEEEE come from the germline V gene. This CDR3 reads CASSFNRGWNNEQFF. The CDR3 DNA follows: TGTGCCAGCAGCTTTAACAGGGGTTGGAACAATGAGCAGTTCTTC.

The chain recombines TRBV30 with TRBJ1-1; D not resolved. V lost 4 bases to trimming and J lost 6 bases, with 12 bases between them. CDR1 and CDR2 from the germline V gene are GTSNPN and SVGIG (reference sequence). The CDR3 spans 12 residues. The CDR3 loop reads CAWNTAAAEAFF. DNA of the CDR3: TGTGCCTGGAATACCGCGGCAGCTGAAGCTTTCTTT.

V and J are TRBV29-1 and TRBJ2-2; D unclear. The ends were cut back, 3 bases at V and 5 bases at J, with 7 bases in the middle. The V gene's germline CDR1 is SQVTM and CDR2 ANQGSEA. The CDR3 is 12 residues long. The CDR3 region is CSVEGRTGELFF. The DNA for the CDR3 is TGCAGCGTTGAGGGCAGAACCGGGGAGCTGTTTTTT.

There are a few counts of this clone. The gene calls are TRBV6-5 and TRBJ2-1; TRBD2 is a possible D gene (6 bases). Per the germline V gene, CDR1 is MNHEY and CDR2 is SVGAGI. CDR3 length: 11 residues. CDR3 nucleotide sequence: TGTGCTACCCGCCGGGGAGGTGAGCAGTTCTTC. This sequence encodes CATRRGGEQFF.

This clone was observed a few times. V is TRBV4-1 and J is TRBJ2-7; possible D gene TRBD2, 5 bases. The CDR3 is 15 amino acids. V dropped 1 base and J dropped 3 bases, with 13 bases sitting between them. CDR1 MGHRA and CDR2 YSYEKL come from the germline V gene. CDR3 protein: CASSQGRGSNYEQYF. In DNA form, the CDR3 reads TGCGCCAGCAGCCAAGGACGGGGATCAAACTACGAGCAGTACTTC.

The J gene is TRBJ1-2, the V gene TRBV29-1; no clear D gene. CDR1 is SQVTM and CDR2 is ANQGSEA in the germline V gene. The length of the CDR3 is 12 residues. Deletions cut 3 bases from V and 4 bases from J, with 9 bases between. CDR3: CSVEGSGYGYTF. For the CDR3, the DNA is TGCAGCGTTGAGGGGTCAGGCTATGGCTACACCTTC.

This clone has a handful of counts. This rearrangement joins TRBV7-9 to TRBJ1-3, with D possibly being TRBD1 (6 bases). Germline-derived CDR1 and CDR2 are SEHNR and FQNEAQ (reference sequence). The V end lost 5 bases, the J end lost 0 bases, and 17 bases lay between the germline ends. The CDR3 has 17 residues. CDR3 bases: TGTGCCAGCAGCCGTCAGGGGACACCCCTCTCTGGAAACACCATATATTTT. It specifies CASSRQGTPLSGNTIYF.

As for this clone: Other nucleotide sequences in the sample specify the same CDR3. This rearrangement joins TRBV5-1 to TRBJ1-5; D gene uncertain. This CDR3 is 13 amino acids long. From germline, CDR1 is SGHRS and CDR2 YFSETQ. V dropped 0 bases and J dropped 7 bases, with 8 bases sitting between them. The CDR3 DNA is TGCGCCAGCAGCTTGGCAGGCGGACAGCCCCAGCATTTT. This gives the protein CASSLAGGQPQHF. Using reference TRBV5-1 and TRBJ1-5 for the parts outside the CDR3, the full variable domain is KAGVTQTPRYLIKTRGQQVTLSCSPISGHRSVSWYQQTPGQGLQFLFEYFSETQRNKGNFPGRFSGRQFSNSRSEMNVSTLELGDSALYLCASSLAGGQPQHFGDGTRLSIL.

This clone was observed a handful of times. The missing conserved phenylalanine or tryptophan at the end of this CDR3 makes a read error likely. It is unclear where the CDR3 begins or ends on the DNA, so no DNA is shown, and the CDR3 is as TCRdb lists it. This chain connects TRBV5-6 to TRBJ1-1; the table's D gene call, TRBD1, was not cross checked with the DNA. The CDR3 is 10 amino acids long, termini counted. Germline V gene lookup returns CDR1 SGHDT and CDR2 YYEEEE. CDR3 protein: CASSAGQGAS.

This rearrangement joins TRBV2 to TRBJ2-1; 13 bases align to TRBD2. The CDR3 runs 15 residues. With 6 bases clipped from V and 9 bases from J, the junction kept 8 bases outside the gene matches. Looked up from germline, CDR1 is SNHLY and CDR2 is FYNNEI. CDR3 DNA: TGTGCCAGCAGGCCTACTAGCGGGGGGGCGAGTGAGCAGTTCTTC. Translation gives CASRPTSGGASEQFF.